This T cell receptor beta chain was identified in a study of PD-L1 blockade in urothelial cancer. Stated time point: peripheral blood 6 weeks after treatment start. Urothelial carcinoma affected the patients, and it was locally advanced or metastatic. Sample numbers ranged from 1 to 8 per patient, encompassing pretreatment and on-treatment collections. TCRdb's table, derived via immunoSEQ multiplex PCR, lists solely in-frame clones and lacks some. The sample shows under 30,000 clones, around three quarters of them seen only once. J was trimmed by 3 bases and V by 5 bases; bases with no gene match: 7. Germline-derived CDR1 and CDR2 are SGHTA and FQGNSA. This CDR3 spans 15 amino acids.

The TCR originated in a man between 65 and 80 years old with urothelial cancer. The rearrangement links TRBV7-2 to TRBJ1-5; 7 bases align to TRBD1. The specimen was PBMCs, collected around atezolizumab (anti-PD-L1) treatment. CDR3 nucleotides: TGTGCCAGCAGCGTAAACAGGGGTGCCAATCAGCCCCAGCATTTT. It yields the protein CASSVNRGANQPQHF.